The clone carrying this T cell receptor (beta chain) has ten or more counts. The entry originates in a study of CD8+CD57+ T cells in acquired aplastic anemia. Genomic DNA constituted the template upon which TCR beta VDJ and CDR3 profiling was performed. MiXCR, run by TCRdb on the reads, gives a single entry per CDR3 protein. The sample lists 400,000 to 450,000 distinct CDR3 sequences; 60% to 80% were seen once. From germline, CDR1 is MNHEY and CDR2 SVGEGT. The CDR3 has 11 amino acids. V was pared by 7 bases and J by 5 bases, with 9 bases between. The rearrangement joins TRBV6-2 or TRBV6-3 to TRBJ2-7; D ambiguous. The source material was sorted CD4+, CD8+, or CD8+CD57+ T cells (not recorded which) from PBMCs. The sequence was collected from a human donor in good health, serving as a control. DNA for the CDR3: TGTGCCAGCACCTGGGCGGACGAGCAGTACTTC. Its protein is CASTWADEQYF.